One and the same sample provided the 2 T cell receptor beta chains below, sequenced in a study of cytomegalovirus exposure and HLA in healthy donors. Primers included in the PCR were 60 Vbeta and 13 Jbeta primers. The repertoire was sequenced with immunoSEQ multiplex PCR; TCRdb's copy has only in-frame clones and lacks some. The sample holds fewer than 200,000 clones; more than 65% are singletons and the top ten take around 0.52%. Sequencing used PBMCs. The source of these receptors is a woman between 45 and 60 years old in good health and CMV-seronegative.

The chain links TRBV18 to TRBJ2-3; unclear D gene. The CDR3 is 16 amino acids. Between the trimmed V and J ends, which lost 6 bases and 3 bases, there was a span of 19 bases. The germline V gene has CDR1 KGHSH and CDR2 LQKENI. CDR3 amino acids: CASSPTPGSRTDTQYF. As DNA, the CDR3 is TGTGCCAGCTCCCCAACCCCCGGGTCTAGGACAGATACGCAGTATTTT.

J is TRBJ1-2 and V is TRBV27; TRBD1 aligns across 7 bases. CDR1 and CDR2 (germline): MNHEY, SMNVEV (reference sequence). The junction had 9 bases not matched to a gene; V was cut back by 6 bases and J by 8 bases. This CDR3 has 13 residues. CDR3 sequence reads: CASRKQGSGGYTF. CDR3 DNA: TGTGCCAGCAGGAAACAGGGGTCGGGCGGCTACACCTTC.